The present entry profiles one T cell receptor (beta chain) with its context. At one end, the junction sequence differs from germline, possibly due to a read error. Germline values: CDR1 SSHAT, CDR2 FNYEAQ (reference sequence). The CDR3 spans 17 residues. This specimen belongs to a study of blood T cell repertoires in COVID-19. On the study more broadly: Italy, Spain and the United States were the sources of the convalescent and acute COVID-19 samples. The cDNA or gDNA used as material had been derived from T cells, B-cell-depleted T cells, or PBMCs.

Methods used by the authors: Scientists estimated how many nucleated cells there were by amplifying reference gene primers. Here immunoSEQ multiplex PCR was the method, and the copy in TCRdb shows in-frame clones only, minus some. V, J and clone size are those of that table, while D and trimming were read from the DNA. The data hold some 120,000 clones, with 70% to 90% observed a single time. J is TRBJ1-6 and V is TRBV7-7; TRBD1 matches at 10 bases. Material: peripheral blood. This clonotype was obtained from a woman between 45 and 60 years old with active or convalescent COVID-19. The CDR3, as DNA: TGTGCTAGCAGCTTAAGGCGGCGGACAGGGGGTCATTCACCCCTCCACTTT. As protein: CASSLRRRTGGHSPLHF.